This TCR beta chain was recovered during a study of radiotherapy plus CTLA-4 blockade in lung cancer. General observations from the study: Early blood T cell clone dynamics reportedly forecast response best, with interferon-beta. In blood, TCR clones derived from the tumor expanded after radiotherapy plus ipilimumab.

This clone was observed a handful of times. The antigen is undetermined. CDR3 length: 15 amino acids. Trimming cost V 6 bases and J 5 bases, with 19 bases left between them. Germline values: CDR1 SGHTA, CDR2 FQGNSA. Sequencing used immunoSEQ multiplex PCR; TCRdb keeps in-frame clones, though not all of them. The data hold 90,000 or so clones, with approximately 83% observed a single time. Focal radiation was given together with CTLA-4 blockade (ipilimumab) to patients with chemo-refractory metastatic non-small-cell lung cancer. The chain uses TRBV7-2 and TRBJ1-1; D is perhaps TRBD1 (6 bases). The sample in question was peripheral blood, obtained from a patient treated with radiotherapy plus ipilimumab. The TCR comes from a human donor with non-small cell lung cancer who had stable disease on radiotherapy plus ipilimumab. CDR3 region: CASRLEGGPRTEAFF. The CDR3 bases are TGTGCCAGCAGGTTGGAAGGGGGACCCAGAACTGAAGCTTTCTTT.